Below are 29 T cell receptor beta chains sequenced from a single sample in a study of neurological immune-mediated disorders. TCRdb redid the calling of the 5' RACE reads with MiXCR, one entry per CDR3 protein. The profile shows almost 85,000 distinct CDR3 sequences, around 2.6% of them singletons. Sequenced input: PBMCs. Receptors originate from a woman between 25 and 40 years old with multiple sclerosis.

This clonotype has ten or more counts. The rearrangement links TRBV20-1 to TRBJ2-5; 14 bases are shared with TRBD2. The CDR3 is 18 residues long. V dropped 5 bases and J dropped 3; count of bases not matched to a gene: 14. Germline assignment: CDR1 DFQATT and CDR2 SNEGSKA (reference sequence). CDR3 bases: TGCAGTGCTGCGGGACTAGCGGGAGTAGTATGGGGCGAAGAGACCCAGTACTTC. This sequence encodes CSAAGLAGVVWGEETQYF.

Ten or more counts support this clonotype. The chain employs TRBV29-1 and TRBJ2-1; D possibly matches TRBD1 or TRBD2 (5 bases each). Germline assignment: CDR1 SQVTM and CDR2 ANQGSEA. CDR3 size: 15 residues. Trimming removed 1 base at V and 5 bases at J, with 15 bases between. The CDR3 is CSVEATTGRHNEQFF. The CDR3, as DNA: TGCAGCGTTGAAGCCACCACGGGGCGGCACAATGAGCAGTTCTTC.

This clonotype has at least ten counts. The rearrangement joins TRBV5-6 to TRBJ2-2; TRBD2 agrees at 13 bases. Looked up from germline, CDR1 is SGHDT and CDR2 is YYEEEE. The CDR3 length is 17 residues. V shed 4 bases, J shed 4 bases, and the junction held 7 bases outside the gene matches. DNA for the CDR3: TGTGCCAGCAGCCCAGGACTAGCGGGAGTACTCACCGGGGAGCTGTTTTTT. Its protein product is CASSPGLAGVLTGELFF.

This clonotype showed up many times. V and J are TRBV24-1 and TRBJ2-2, with D possibly being TRBD2 (5 bases). The CDR3 contains 15 residues. Germline CDR1 is KGHDR and CDR2 is SFDVKD. V was pared by 11 bases and J by 4 bases, with 19 bases between. CDR3 residues: CAIAQAEDVTGELFF. The DNA of the CDR3 is TGTGCCATCGCCCAAGCGGAAGACGTCACCGGGGAGCTGTTTTTT.

This clonotype appeared many times. The chain employs TRBV24-1 and TRBJ2-3; maybe TRBD2 (6 bases). Trimming cost V 6 bases and J 2 bases, with 17 bases left between them. CDR1 is KGHDR and CDR2 is SFDVKD in the germline V gene. The CDR3 extends over 16 amino acids. CDR3 sequence: CATSPRDLITTDTQYF. The CDR3 coding sequence is TGTGCCACCAGTCCGCGGGACTTAATTACCACAGATACGCAGTATTTT.

This clonotype has a count of ten or more. V is TRBV5-6 and J is TRBJ1-1, with D unclear. Germline V gene sequence: CDR1 SGHDT, CDR2 YYEEEE. This CDR3 is 13 amino acids long. Trimming cost V 1 base and J 4 bases, with 8 bases left between them. CDR3 amino acids: CASSLNRITEAFF. CDR3 DNA: TGTGCCAGCAGCTTGAACAGAATCACTGAAGCTTTCTTT.

As concerns this clonotype: A clone one base away is much larger, so this may be a read error. The V and J genes are TRBV5-1 and TRBJ2-3; TRBD2 is a possible D gene (6 bases). This CDR3 comprises 15 residues. V gave up 1 base and J gave up 5 bases, with 14 bases separating them. CDR1 and CDR2 from the germline V gene are SGHRS and YFSETQ. The CDR3 loop is CASSLNGTEGDTQYF. DNA for the CDR3: TGCGCCAGCAGCTTGAACGGGACGGAGGGAGATACGCAGTATTTT.

Many counts were recorded for this clonotype. The chain is built from TRBV6-1 and TRBJ1-1; D might be TRBD1 (5 bases). The CDR3 sequence is 14 residues long. Germline loops: CDR1 MNHNS, CDR2 SASEGT. Trimming took 7 bases from V and 5 from J, leaving 17 bases between them. This CDR3 is CASTSVGGVTEAFF. The CDR3 DNA follows: TGTGCCAGCACGTCCGTGGGGGGGGTAACTGAAGCTTTCTTT.

This clonotype occurred many times. The chain joins TRBV20-1 to TRBJ1-1; the D gene is possibly TRBD1 (5 bases). This CDR3 has 13 residues. CDR1 is DFQATT, CDR2 SNEGSKA, per germline (reference sequence). V was shortened by 0 bases and J by 7 bases, with 12 bases between the two germline ends. CDR3 amino acids: CSARDLRALEAFF. CDR3 nucleotide sequence: TGCAGTGCTAGAGATCTCAGGGCCCTTGAAGCTTTCTTT.

This clonotype was detected ten times or more. The chain's CDR3 is CASSANGLAGGTLGDTQYF. CDR3 nucleotide sequence: TGTGCCAGCAGCGCTAACGGACTAGCGGGAGGCACCCTAGGAGATACGCAGTATTTT. This chain joins TRBV2 and TRBJ2-3, with TRBD2 matching over 14 bases. The CDR3 consists of 19 residues. Germline assignment: CDR1 SNHLY and CDR2 FYNNEI. Germline trimming cut 6 bases from V and 5 bases from J; bases unmatched to any gene: 16.

In regard to this clonotype: This may be a read error, as it is one base from a much larger clone. The rearrangement joins TRBV20-1 to TRBJ2-7, with D tentatively TRBD2 (5 bases). The CDR3 covers 14 residues. The germline gives CDR1 DFQATT, CDR2 SNEGSKA (reference sequence). V lost 3 bases and J lost 7, with 19 bases in between. This CDR3 reads CSARSGVGVEEQYF. The CDR3 coding sequence is TGCAGTGCTAGGTCTGGGGTCGGGGTCGAAGAGCAGTACTTC.

This clonotype was counted at least ten times. The V gene is TRBV6-5, the J gene TRBJ1-5; D is unresolved. The V end was cut by 6 bases, the J end by 0 bases, with 12 bases between. Looked up from germline, CDR1 is MNHEY and CDR2 is SVGAGI. This CDR3 spans 15 amino acids. For the CDR3, the DNA is TGTGCCAGCAGCTCGGACGGGAATAGCAATCAGCCCCAGCATTTT. Protein product: CASSSDGNSNQPQHF.

This clonotype was observed many times. The rearrangement joins TRBV7-2 to TRBJ2-5; unclear D gene. This CDR3 has 13 amino acids. Germline CDR1 is SGHTA and CDR2 is FQGNSA. V was pared by 1 base and J by 4 bases, with 7 bases between. The CDR3 nucleotides read TGTGCCAGCAGCTTAGGAAGGTTAGAGACCCAGTACTTC. This translates into CASSLGRLETQYF.

This clonotype was observed at least ten times. The V gene is TRBV6-2 or TRBV6-3, the J gene TRBJ2-2; TRBD2 aligns across 8 bases. This CDR3 comprises 16 residues. Trimming at V came to 0 bases and at J to 7 bases, leaving 7 bases not matched to a gene. Germline V lookup: CDR1 MNHEY, CDR2 SVGEGT. In DNA form, the CDR3 reads TGTGCCAGCAGTTACTCGATTGGACTAGCCAACGGGGAGCTGTTTTTT. It is translated as CASSYSIGLANGELFF.

This clonotype has a count of ten or more. The chain joins TRBV19 to TRBJ1-1; the D gene is possibly TRBD1 (6 bases). The V end lost 8 bases, the J end lost 4 bases, and 14 bases lay between the germline ends. This CDR3 has 13 amino acids. The germline V gene encodes CDR1 LNHDA and CDR2 SQIVND (reference sequence). The CDR3 coding sequence is TGTGCCAGTTGGCGCAGGGGTGGCACTGAAGCTTTCTTT. It codes for CASWRRGGTEAFF.

This clonotype has ten or more counts. V gene TRBV5-1 combines with J gene TRBJ1-1; no reliable D call. Germline lookup yields CDR1 SGHRS and CDR2 YFSETQ. This CDR3 is built from 16 residues. Trimming removed 1 base from V and 6 bases from J, with 19 bases in between. The CDR3, as DNA: TGCGCCAGCAGCTTGAGCGGGATTGAGGCCACACCTGAAGCTTTCTTT. Amino acids: CASSLSGIEATPEAFF.

There are many counts of this clonotype. The V and J genes are TRBV9 and TRBJ2-5; 9 bases align to TRBD2. V dropped 0 bases and J dropped 9; count of bases not matched to a gene: 6. The CDR3 sequence is 14 residues long. CDR1 is SGDLS and CDR2 is YYNGEE in the germline V gene. In nucleotides, the CDR3 is TGTGCCAGCAGCGTAGGTGGCGGGAGGGCCCCCCAGTACTTC. It yields the protein CASSVGGGRAPQYF.

This clonotype has at least ten counts. The chain joins TRBV20-1 to TRBJ2-3; D unclear. This CDR3 spans 12 amino acids. The V and J ends lost 4 bases and 0 bases respectively, with 5 bases between them. CDR1 is DFQATT and CDR2 is SNEGSKA in the germline V gene (reference sequence). DNA for the CDR3: TGCAGTGCTACGGTCAGCACAGATACGCAGTATTTT. Translation gives CSATVSTDTQYF.

This clonotype occurred many times. The chain joins TRBV20-1 to TRBJ1-5; D ambiguous. V dropped 0 bases and J dropped 7 bases, with 13 bases sitting between them. The CDR3 is 14 residues long. Germline CDR1 DFQATT, CDR2 SNEGSKA (reference sequence). CDR3 sequence (DNA): TGCAGTGCTAGAGATCTGTCCGGTAAACAGCCCCAGCATTTT. It encodes CSARDLSGKQPQHF.

This clonotype was seen repeatedly, ten times or more. V usage is TRBV7-8 and J usage is TRBJ2-1; a possible D gene is TRBD2 (5 bases). V lost 1 base and J 0 bases, leaving 7 bases between the germline ends. The CDR3 is made up of 15 amino acids. CDR1 is SGHVS, CDR2 FQNEAQ, per germline. The CDR3 DNA is TGTGCCAGCAGCTTAGAGGACTTCTCCTACAATGAGCAGTTCTTC. Amino acids: CASSLEDFSYNEQFF. Full variable domain (remainder filled in from reference TRBV7-8 and TRBJ2-1): GAGVSQSPRYKVAKRGQDVALRCDPISGHVSLFWYQQALGQGPEFLTYFQNEAQLDKSGLPSDRFFAERPEGSVSTLKIQRTQQEDSAVYLCASSLEDFSYNEQFFGPGTRLTVL.

This clonotype was seen many times. The rearrangement joins TRBV5-1 to TRBJ1-1; D uncertain. The CDR3 loop spans 14 amino acids. From germline, CDR1 is SGHRS and CDR2 YFSETQ. V was pared by 4 bases and J by 0 bases, with 10 bases between. CDR3 amino acids: CASSTDGMNTEAFF. DNA of the CDR3: TGCGCCAGCAGCACAGATGGAATGAACACTGAAGCTTTCTTT.

This clonotype was recorded many times. V is TRBV20-1 and J is TRBJ2-7; D ambiguous. Per germline, CDR1 DFQATT and CDR2 SNEGSKA (reference sequence). With 1 base removed from V and 0 bases from J, the gap between germline ends came to 7 bases. The CDR3 loop spans 13 amino acids. The CDR3 sequence is CSARGRVSYEQYF. The CDR3 DNA reads TGCAGTGCTAGAGGTAGGGTCTCCTACGAGCAGTACTTC.

This clonotype was seen at least ten times. V gene TRBV28 combines with J gene TRBJ2-1; 8 bases match TRBD2. The CDR3 length is 16 residues. V was clipped by 3 bases and J by 2 bases; unmatched bases: 6. Germline V lookup: CDR1 MDHEN, CDR2 SYDVKM. The CDR3 loop reads CASSFQAGGPYNEQFF. The DNA for the CDR3 is TGTGCCAGCAGTTTTCAGGCGGGAGGACCCTACAATGAGCAGTTCTTC.

This clonotype was seen at least ten times. J is TRBJ1-1 and V is TRBV5-1; D not certain. This CDR3 contains 13 residues. The germline V and J ends were trimmed by 2 bases and 3 bases, with 8 bases remaining between them. Germline values: CDR1 SGHRS, CDR2 YFSETQ. CDR3 sequence (DNA): TGCGCCAGCAGCTTCATTGTGGACACTGAAGCTTTCTTT. Its translation is CASSFIVDTEAFF.

This clonotype was picked up one time. The rearrangement links TRBV6-2 or TRBV6-3 to TRBJ2-7, with 9 positions matching TRBD2. J was trimmed by 5 bases and V by 7 bases; bases with no gene match: 9. This CDR3 is built from 14 residues. Per germline, CDR1 MNHEY and CDR2 SVGEGT. CDR3 protein: CASKPGLAQDEQYF. CDR3 nucleotides: TGTGCCAGCAAGCCGGGACTAGCCCAAGACGAGCAGTACTTC.

This clonotype showed up many times. The chain joins TRBV10-3 to TRBJ2-2, with D perhaps being TRBD1 or TRBD2 (5 bases each). The CDR3 sequence is 16 residues long. The V end lost 1 base, the J end lost 7 bases, and 16 bases lay between the germline ends. The germline gives CDR1 ENHRY, CDR2 SYGVKD. For the CDR3, the DNA is TGTGCCATCAGTGAGTTCTTCCCCAGGGACGGCGGGGAGCTGTTTTTT. It is translated as CAISEFFPRDGGELFF.

This clonotype was seen at least ten times. The chain has TRBV6-5 and TRBJ2-3, with TRBD1 as a possible D gene (5 bases). Germline V CDR1 and CDR2: MNHEY, SVGAGI. The CDR3 loop spans 14 amino acids. V was cut by 6 bases and J by 2 bases, with 12 bases left in between. The CDR3, as DNA: TGTGCCAGCAGCTCGACAGCGACCACAGATACGCAGTATTTT. Its translation: CASSSTATTDTQYF.

This chain joins TRBV6-2 or TRBV6-3 and TRBJ2-2; D perhaps matches TRBD2 (6 bases). The length of the CDR3 is 15 residues. Trimming took off 6 bases at V and 5 bases at J, with 16 bases between the two ends. The germline V gene encodes CDR1 MNHEY and CDR2 SVGEGT. The CDR3 here is CASSLAGEETGELFF. CDR3 bases: TGTGCCAGCAGCTTAGCCGGGGAGGAGACCGGGGAGCTGTTTTTT.

The table lists this clonotype with many counts. The chain joins TRBV12-3 or TRBV12-4 to TRBJ2-7; perhaps TRBD2 as D (5 bases). The V end was cut by 3 bases, the J end by 6 bases, with 12 bases between. CDR3 size: 13 residues. The CDR3 DNA reads as TGTGCCAGCAGTTTGGGAATCCGGGGCGAGCAGTACTTC. This sequence encodes CASSLGIRGEQYF.